A selection of T cell receptor beta chains follows, all from one sample in a study of T cells in Graves' hyperthyroidism and ophthalmopathy. A single record per CDR3 protein comes from TCRdb applying MiXCR to the multiplex PCR reads. The repertoire has fewer than 500,000 distinct CDR3 sequences, approximately 14% of them found once; the top ten carry less than 20%. What was sequenced was blood. These receptors came from a woman in her thirties with Graves' ophthalmopathy. The CDR3 runs from the conserved cysteine through the conserved F or W. Fields, in order: J gene, V gene, clone size, D gene, CDR3 DNA, CDR3 protein. A D gene is named only where the DNA matches it firmly. Clone size is given for some rows only: seen once, a few or many times, or a class if the clone is expanded.

J: TRBJ2-1; V: TRBV6-2/TRBV6-3; size: few; D: -; DNA: TGTGCCAGCAGTTACTCGCTGGTCGGGGACCGGAGGAGGGAGCAGTTCTTC; CDR3: CASSYSLVGDRRREQFF
J: TRBJ2-1; V: TRBV2; size: -; D: TRBD1; DNA: TGTGCCAGCAGTGCTTGGACAGGGGGTAACAATGAGCAGTTCTTC; CDR3: CASSAWTGGNNEQFF
J: TRBJ1-4; V: TRBV2; size: many; D: -; DNA: TGTGCCAGCAGTGAAGCGCCAGGGGTAACTAATGAAAAACTGTTTTTT; CDR3: CASSEAPGVTNEKLFF
J: TRBJ1-1; V: TRBV12-3/TRBV12-4; size: many; D: -; DNA: TGTGCCAGCAGTATTACAGGTTGGGACACTGAAGCTTTCTTT; CDR3: CASSITGWDTEAFF
J: TRBJ1-2; V: TRBV20-1; size: many; D: TRBD1; DNA: TGCAGTGCTAGAGACCCGCAGGGGGTATATGGCTACACCTTC; CDR3: CSARDPQGVYGYTF
J: TRBJ2-5; V: TRBV6-2/TRBV6-3; size: many; D: -; DNA: TGTGCCAGCAGCCAGGGGCGACAAGAGACCCAGTACTTC; CDR3: CASSQGRQETQYF
J: TRBJ1-2; V: TRBV5-6; size: few; D: TRBD1; DNA: TGTGCCAGCAGCCCGAAGGGACAGGCCTATGGCTACACCTTC; CDR3: CASSPKGQAYGYTF
J: TRBJ1-6; V: TRBV12-3/TRBV12-4; size: many; D: -; DNA: TGTGCCAGCAGTCACACTGGGAATTCACCCCTCCACTTT; CDR3: CASSHTGNSPLHF
J: TRBJ2-5; V: TRBV12-3/TRBV12-4; size: many; D: TRBD1; DNA: TGTGCCAGCAGCCGAAGACAGGGCTGGGAGGAGACCCAGTACTTC; CDR3: CASSRRQGWEETQYF
J: TRBJ1-1; V: TRBV7-9; size: many; D: -; DNA: TGTGCCAGCAGCTCTCCGGGGTTGACAGGTATCACTGAAGCTTTCTTT; CDR3: CASSSPGLTGITEAFF
J: TRBJ2-4; V: TRBV7-9; size: -; D: -; DNA: TGTGCCAGCAGCCCAGGGTATCAAGTGAACATTCAGTACTTC; CDR3: CASSPGYQVNIQYF
J: TRBJ1-2; V: TRBV15; size: -; D: TRBD1; DNA: TGTGCCACCAGCAGAGTGGGGGCCACAGGGGCCTATGGCTACACCTTC; CDR3: CATSRVGATGAYGYTF
J: TRBJ2-1; V: TRBV24-1; size: -; D: TRBD2; DNA: TGTGCCACCAGTGATTTTGTAGCGGGGGGACCATCAGGGCGGGGGAACAATGAGCAGTTCTTC; CDR3: CATSDFVAGGPSGRGNNEQFF
J: TRBJ2-3; V: TRBV7-9; size: few; D: TRBD2; DNA: TGTGCCAGCAGCTTCCGGGACTATATCACAGATACGCAGTATTTT; CDR3: CASSFRDYITDTQYF
J: TRBJ1-5; V: TRBV2; size: many; D: TRBD1; DNA: TGTGCCAGCAGGCTGGGGACAGGGGGCAGTCAGCCCCAGCATTTT; CDR3: CASRLGTGGSQPQHF
J: TRBJ1-2; V: TRBV5-8; size: few; D: -; DNA: TGTGCCAGCAGCCTATTGAAGGGGAAACCGGGACACAGGGTAACGGGCTACACCTTC; CDR3: CASSLLKGKPGHRVTGYTF